The 32 T cell receptor beta chains below come from one sample, sequenced in a study of T-cell reconstitution after alpha-beta-depleted transplantation in children (dated by TCRdb to the mid-2010s). The library was made by PCR. Sequencing relied on an Illumina HiSeq 2500. To normalize quantification of the TCRbeta repertoire, the TCR libraries were built with molecular barcoding that relied on unique molecular identifiers. TCRdb itself trimmed the public reads at Q25 with fastp, ran MiXCR and retained productive beta chains. Duplicate CDR3 protein sequences are folded into a single record with the most common DNA and genes. Counted in this sample were about a million distinct CDR3 sequences; about 30% of them appeared once. Together, the top ten hold about 28% of the sample. The treatment or condition label here, explained by the study, means: allogeneic hematopoietic cell transplantation with graft depleted of TCRalphabeta T cells and CD19 B cells.

Sequencing was performed on PBMCs, mostly from graft donor cells, taken 360 days after TCRalphabeta/CD19-depleted stem cell transplant. Source of these receptors: a boy in the first two years of life who had a stem cell transplant for SCID, so the T cells may come from the graft donor.

The chain recombines TRBV5-5 with TRBJ1-1; weak D call: TRBD1 (5 bases). The V end was cut by 4 bases, the J end by 4 bases, with 17 bases between. The germline CDR1 and CDR2 sequences are SGHKS and YYEKEE (reference sequence). The CDR3 runs 15 residues. The CDR3 nucleotides are TGTGCCAGCAGCGAGGGGAGGGGTGGCGTCACTGAAGCTTTCTTT. Translating it yields CASSEGRGGVTEAFF.

The gene calls are TRBV10-3 and TRBJ2-1; D may correspond to TRBD1 or TRBD2 (6 bases each). CDR3 length equals 14 residues. Germline V CDR1 and CDR2: ENHRY, SYGVKD. The V end was cut by 2 bases, the J end by 6 bases, with 11 bases between. The CDR3 reads CAISEDEGGNEQFF. CDR3 nucleotide sequence: TGTGCCATCAGTGAGGATGAGGGGGGCAATGAGCAGTTCTTC.

Regarding this clonotype: The junction and the germline gene differ at one end; a read error may be behind it. The J gene is TRBJ2-3, the V gene TRBV7-2; TRBD2 agrees at 7 bases. Germline-derived CDR1 and CDR2 are SGHTA and FQGNSA. The CDR3 has 13 residues. The CDR3 DNA reads TGTGCCAGCAGCTTAGTAATTCCTAGCGGCAGGAATTTT. It yields the protein CASSLVIPSGRNF.

This clonotype has only a few counts. V usage is TRBV29-1 and J usage is TRBJ2-3; perhaps TRBD1 as D (7 bases). The V end lost 5 bases, the J end lost 7 bases, and 28 bases lay between the germline ends. Germline assignment: CDR1 SQVTM and CDR2 ANQGSEA. The CDR3 totals 17 residues. DNA of the CDR3: TGCAGCGTTTCACGCGCGGGTGGAGGGGCAGGGGGAAATACGCAGTATTTT. Protein sequence: CSVSRAGGGAGGNTQYF.

This rearrangement joins TRBV18 to TRBJ1-2, with D hard to call. The V gene lost 3 bases and the J gene lost 5 bases, with 10 bases spanning the gap. This CDR3 has 13 residues. The germline CDR1 and CDR2 sequences are KGHSH and LQKENI. CDR3 in amino acids: CASSPGGLYGYTF. In DNA, the CDR3 is TGTGCCAGCTCACCGGGAGGGCTTTATGGCTACACCTTC.

The gene calls are TRBV20-1 and TRBJ2-7; TRBD1 agrees at 7 bases. CDR1 DFQATT and CDR2 SNEGSKA come from the germline V gene (reference sequence). CDR3 length: 12 amino acids. Trimming at V came to 4 bases and at J to 7 bases, leaving 7 bases not matched to a gene. This CDR3 is CSAKRTGPEQYF. CDR3 coding DNA: TGCAGTGCTAAAAGGACAGGTCCGGAGCAGTACTTC.

The chain employs TRBV12-3 or TRBV12-4 and TRBJ2-5; D is possibly TRBD1 or TRBD2 (5 bases each). The germline V and J ends were trimmed by 3 bases and 7 bases, with 15 bases remaining between them. This CDR3 contains 14 residues. The DNA for the CDR3 is TGTGCCAGCAGTTTTGTGGGGGACCTTGGGACCCAGTACTTC. Translation: CASSFVGDLGTQYF.

A few counts support this clonotype. This chain links TRBV20-1 with TRBJ1-2, with D uncertain. This CDR3 has 13 amino acids. Germline V gene lookup returns CDR1 DFQATT and CDR2 SNEGSKA (reference sequence). V gave up 0 bases and J gave up 4 bases, with 9 bases separating them. The CDR3 DNA sequence: TGCAGTGCTAGAGAGTCACGCAGCTATGGCTACACCTTC. Protein: CSARESRSYGYTF.

This clonotype was observed a handful of times. The V and J genes are TRBV6-1 and TRBJ1-1, with 11 nucleotides matching TRBD1. CDR3 length: 15 residues. Trimming removed 8 bases from V and 4 bases from J; junction bases left unmatched: 9. The germline CDR1 and CDR2 sequences are MNHNS and SASEGT. The CDR3 bases are TGTGCCAGCCATCCACCCGGGACAGGGGGCACTGAAGCTTTCTTT. Translating gives CASHPPGTGGTEAFF.

CDR3 loop: CSARGGSELFF. Here the CDR3 DNA reads TGCAGTGCTAGAGGGGGTTCGGAGCTGTTTTTT. This chain links TRBV20-1 with TRBJ2-2; D remains ambiguous. The length of the CDR3 is 11 residues. Germline V gives CDR1 DFQATT, CDR2 SNEGSKA (reference sequence). V dropped 1 base and J dropped 10 bases, with 7 bases sitting between them.

J is TRBJ2-1 and V is TRBV2, with a possible D match to TRBD1 (5 bases). Trimming pared 9 bases from V and 9 bases from J, leaving 12 bases between. Germline loops: CDR1 SNHLY, CDR2 FYNNEI. The CDR3 has 11 amino acids. The CDR3 DNA reads TGTGCCAGTTACATAAGGGGTGAGCAGTTCTTC. Residues: CASYIRGEQFF.

This clonotype was observed a handful of times. The chain carries TRBV20-1 and TRBJ2-7; TRBD1 matches 8 bases. Germline CDR1 is DFQATT and CDR2 is SNEGSKA (reference sequence). The ends lost 6 bases at V and 12 bases at J; junction bases unmatched: 16. The CDR3 extends over 13 amino acids. CDR3 amino acids: CSARRRTGGDSYF. The CDR3 DNA is TGCAGTGCCCGTAGGAGAACAGGGGGTGATTCGTACTTC.

The V gene is TRBV6-4, the J gene TRBJ2-3; D may be TRBD2 (6 bases). Germline V gene sequence: CDR1 MRHNA, CDR2 SNTAGT. The CDR3 sequence is 16 residues long. The ends were cut back, 4 bases at V and 0 bases at J, with 14 bases in the middle. The CDR3 bases are TGTGCCAGCAGTGCCCATTGGGGGACTAGCACAGATACGCAGTATTTT. As protein: CASSAHWGTSTDTQYF.

This clonotype was detected a few times. This chain links TRBV6-5 with TRBJ1-4; TRBD1 matches at 7 bases. From germline, CDR1 is MNHEY and CDR2 SVGAGI. The CDR3 extends over 17 amino acids. V lost 3 bases, J lost 0 bases, and 7 bases stayed unmatched. CDR3 DNA sequence: TGTGCCAGCAGTTATAGGGGCAGGGGGGCAACTAATGAAAAACTGTTTTTT. Encoded protein: CASSYRGRGATNEKLFF.

The rearrangement joins TRBV20-1 to TRBJ2-7, with no clear D. The germline V gene encodes CDR1 DFQATT and CDR2 SNEGSKA (reference sequence). Trimming stripped 3 bases from V and 6 bases from J, with 6 bases between. The CDR3 length is 10 residues. The CDR3 sequence: CSASRSEQYF. CDR3 DNA: TGCAGTGCTAGTCGGTCCGAGCAGTACTTC.

This clonotype has just a few counts. The chain carries TRBV20-1 and TRBJ2-2, with 8 bases that match TRBD1. The CDR3 runs 14 residues. CDR1 is DFQATT and CDR2 is SNEGSKA in the germline V gene (reference sequence). V was pared by 6 bases and J by 2 bases, with 5 bases of the junction left unmatched. This chain's CDR3 is CSAPGQDNTGELFF. The CDR3 DNA reads TGCAGTGCCCCGGGACAGGACAACACCGGGGAGCTGTTTTTT.

J is TRBJ2-7 and V is TRBV10-3; D remains unclear. With 2 bases removed from V and 1 base from J, the gap between germline ends came to 15 bases. The CDR3 covers 16 residues. Germline values: CDR1 ENHRY, CDR2 SYGVKD. CDR3 DNA sequence: TGTGCCATCAGTGAGAATCAACTTCGCGCTTCCTACGAGCAGTACTTC. Translated: CAISENQLRASYEQYF.

The rearrangement joins TRBV20-1 to TRBJ2-7, with 8 bases identical to TRBD1. The CDR3 loop spans 13 amino acids. The J segment lost 2 bases and the V segment lost 6 bases, leaving 6 bases of the junction unmatched. Germline V CDR1 and CDR2: DFQATT, SNEGSKA (reference sequence). CDR3 amino acids: CSATWTGTYEQYF. In nucleotides, the CDR3 is TGCAGTGCCACGTGGACAGGGACCTACGAGCAGTACTTC.

This clonotype was seen a few times. The J gene is TRBJ1-4, the V gene TRBV5-1; weak D call: TRBD1 (5 bases). Germline V lookup: CDR1 SGHRS, CDR2 YFSETQ. Deletions cut 0 bases from V and 8 bases from J, with 17 bases between. The CDR3 has 16 amino acids. CDR3 amino acids: CASSLVAGPQGEKLFF. As DNA, the CDR3 is TGCGCCAGCAGCTTGGTCGCGGGACCTCAGGGAGAAAAACTGTTTTTT.

The J gene is TRBJ2-3, the V gene TRBV9; D uncertain. The V and J ends lost 2 bases and 0 bases respectively, with 13 bases between them. This CDR3 comprises 16 residues. The germline CDR1 and CDR2 sequences are SGDLS and YYNGEE. The CDR3 is CASSVLGSPSTDTQYF. For the CDR3, the DNA is TGTGCCAGCAGCGTCTTGGGGTCTCCTAGCACAGATACGCAGTATTTT.

The chain links TRBV27 to TRBJ2-1, with D possibly being TRBD2 (5 bases). V lost 5 bases and J 14 bases, leaving 19 bases between the germline ends. CDR1 and CDR2 from the germline V gene are MNHEY and SMNVEV (reference sequence). CDR3 size: 13 residues. The CDR3 region is CASSATNTPREFF. In DNA, the CDR3 is TGTGCCAGCAGTGCCACCAATACCCCGCGGGAGTTCTTC.

The rearrangement uses TRBV7-2 and TRBJ1-2; TRBD1 might be the D (5 bases). The V gene's germline CDR1 is SGHTA and CDR2 FQGNSA. There are 12 residues in the CDR3. Trimming pared 3 bases from V and 5 bases from J, leaving 7 bases between. CDR3 protein: CASSFSGYGYTF. The CDR3 nucleotides read TGTGCCAGCAGCTTTTCAGGGTATGGCTACACCTTC. Drawing the rest from reference TRBV7-2 and TRBJ1-2, the complete variable domain is GAGVSQSPSNKVTEKGKDVELRCDPISGHTALYWYRQSLGQGLEFLIYFQGNSAPDKSGLPSDRFSAERTGGSVSTLTIQRTQQEDSAVYLCASSFSGYGYTFGSGTRLTVV.

This sequence joins TRBV5-5 and TRBJ2-7; 8 positions match TRBD2. The CDR3 is 15 amino acids. Looked up from germline, CDR1 is SGHKS and CDR2 is YYEKEE (reference sequence). Unmatched junction bases numbered 8, after V lost 2 bases and J lost 4 bases. The DNA of the CDR3 is TGTGCCAGCAGCTTCGGACTAGCAGGTGCTTACGAGCAGTACTTC. This codes for CASSFGLAGAYEQYF.

The rearrangement uses TRBV18 and TRBJ1-4; D possibly corresponds to TRBD1 (5 bases). Germline values: CDR1 KGHSH, CDR2 LQKENI. Deletions cut 4 bases from V and 7 bases from J, with 16 bases between. The CDR3 has 15 amino acids. The DNA of the CDR3 is TGTGCCAGCTCACGGAGAAGCCAGGGCTCTGAAAAACTGTTTTTT. Amino acid sequence: CASSRRSQGSEKLFF.

The chain uses TRBV6-5 and TRBJ1-4; the match to TRBD1 covers 7 bases. J lost 5 bases, V lost 6 bases, and 12 bases had no gene match. The germline V gene encodes CDR1 MNHEY and CDR2 SVGAGI. The CDR3 is 16 residues long. The CDR3 nucleotides are TGTGCCAGCAGGTCACTCGGGACAGCTTACAATGAAAAACTGTTTTTT. Translating it yields CASRSLGTAYNEKLFF.

This clonotype was detected a few times. The chain recombines TRBV6-1 with TRBJ2-7; TRBD1 matches at 11 bases. The CDR3 totals 13 residues. Germline CDR1 reads MNHNS; CDR2 reads SASEGT. Losses at the gene ends were 7 bases for V and 6 bases for J; bases not matched to a gene: 5. CDR3 protein: CASTGTGGFEQYF. CDR3 sequence (DNA): TGTGCCAGCACGGGGACAGGGGGGTTCGAGCAGTACTTC.

The chain is built from TRBV5-1 and TRBJ2-3; 7 bases are a match to TRBD1. The ends lost 3 bases at V and 0 bases at J; junction bases unmatched: 4. Germline CDR1 SGHRS, CDR2 YFSETQ. This CDR3 region has 15 residues. In DNA, the CDR3 is TGCGCCAGCAGCTCCGCACAGGGGAGCACAGATACGCAGTATTTT. As protein: CASSSAQGSTDTQYF.

The genes are TRBV18 and TRBJ2-7; 7 positions match TRBD1. With V trimmed by 5 bases and J by 6 bases, 10 bases remained unmatched. This CDR3 is 14 amino acids long. CDR1 and CDR2 (germline): KGHSH, LQKENI. The CDR3 coding sequence is TGTGCCAGCTCATCTCACGCCGGGACAGTCGAGCAGTACTTC. Encoded protein: CASSSHAGTVEQYF.

Of note for this clonotype: This may come from a read error, since a much larger clone is one base off. The chain carries TRBV12-3 or TRBV12-4 and TRBJ2-7; D not resolved. With 2 bases removed from V and 3 bases from J, the gap between germline ends came to 5 bases. This CDR3 spans 12 amino acids. The CDR3 protein is CASSLMDYEQYF. CDR3 DNA sequence: TGTGCCAGCAGTTTAATGGACTACGAGCAGTACTTC.

The rearrangement uses TRBV7-2 and TRBJ2-2, with 7 bases fitting TRBD1. V lost 5 bases to trimming and J lost 3 bases; unmatched junction nucleotides: 6. Per germline, CDR1 SGHTA and CDR2 FQGNSA. This CDR3 is 15 amino acids long. The CDR3 spells CASSKNRGYTGELFF. The CDR3 DNA follows: TGTGCCAGCAGCAAAAACAGGGGTTACACCGGGGAGCTGTTTTTT.

This sequence joins TRBV20-1 and TRBJ1-1; tentative D call: TRBD1 (5 bases). Germline CDR1 is DFQATT and CDR2 is SNEGSKA (reference sequence). The CDR3 spans 12 residues. Trimming took off 5 bases at V and 2 bases at J, with 9 bases between the two ends. The DNA of the CDR3 is TGCAGTGCTTATGGGGCCAACACTGAAGCTTTCTTT. Encoded protein: CSAYGANTEAFF.

The gene calls are TRBV5-1 and TRBJ2-7; maybe TRBD2 (5 bases). There are 15 residues in the CDR3. The ends were cut back, 1 base at V and 6 bases at J, with 17 bases in the middle. The germline V gene encodes CDR1 SGHRS and CDR2 YFSETQ. This CDR3 is CASSLMPDGVSEQYF. The CDR3 DNA reads as TGCGCCAGCAGCTTGATGCCCGACGGGGTCTCCGAGCAGTACTTC.